Shown below are 29 T cell receptor beta chains from a single sample sequenced in a study of shared clonotypes between healthy human individuals. Sequenced by immunoSEQ multiplex PCR; TCRdb stores in-frame clones only, minus some. The repertoire has hundreds of thousands of clones, 90% to 97% of them found once; the top ten carry about 0.064%. The sequenced material came from naive CD4+ T cells sorted from blood. Subset reported: CD45RA+ positively selected. The receptors originated from a woman under 40 in good health.

This clone was seen a few times. The chain recombines TRBV6-1 with TRBJ2-7, with D possibly matching TRBD2 (6 bases). In germline, CDR1 is MNHNS, CDR2 SASEGT. V lost 1 base to trimming and J lost 2 bases, with 12 bases between them. CDR3 length equals 15 residues. In DNA, the CDR3 is TGTGCCAGCAGTGAAGGACTAGAGACAACCTACGAGCAGTACTTC. Translation: CASSEGLETTYEQYF.

V is TRBV19 and J is TRBJ2-7; no definite D call. CDR1 is LNHDA, CDR2 SQIVND, per germline (reference sequence). CDR3 length: 14 residues. Trimming pared 4 bases from V and 4 bases from J, leaving 14 bases between. This CDR3 reads CASSKRPEAYEQYF. DNA for the CDR3: TGTGCCAGTAGTAAGAGACCTGAGGCTTACGAGCAGTACTTC.

The CDR3 region is CASSGGLDFEQYF. In DNA form, the CDR3 reads TGTGCCAGCAGTGGGGGACTAGATTTCGAGCAGTACTTC. The chain couples TRBV27 to TRBJ2-7; 8 positions match TRBD2. J was trimmed by 6 bases and V by 5 bases; bases with no gene match: 6. Germline-derived CDR1 and CDR2 are MNHEY and SMNVEV (reference sequence). The CDR3 contains 13 residues.

This chain uses TRBV28 with TRBJ1-1; no firm D call. CDR3 size: 15 residues. The germline gives CDR1 MDHEN, CDR2 SYDVKM. The V end lost 2 bases, the J end lost 0 bases, and 10 bases lay between the germline ends. CDR3 in DNA: TGTGCCAGCAGTTTAACGCACCGTTTGAACACTGAAGCTTTCTTT. Translated, it gives CASSLTHRLNTEAFF.

This chain joins TRBV11-2 and TRBJ2-5; 10 bases fit TRBD2. Germline lookup yields CDR1 SGHAT and CDR2 FQNNGV. Trimming took 1 base from V and 5 from J; bases not matched to a gene: 7. The CDR3 extends over 16 amino acids. CDR3: CASSLVSSGSLETQYF. As DNA, the CDR3 is TGTGCCAGCAGCTTAGTGTCTAGCGGGAGTTTGGAGACCCAGTACTTC.

Concerning this clone: This sample also contains other DNA sequences that code for the same CDR3. The chain is built from TRBV28 and TRBJ1-1; 7 bases align to TRBD1. The ends lost 6 bases at V and 5 bases at J; junction bases unmatched: 3. Germline loops: CDR1 MDHEN, CDR2 SYDVKM. This CDR3 spans 12 amino acids. CDR3 region: CASRSGGTEAFF. CDR3 nucleotide sequence: TGTGCCAGCAGGTCAGGGGGGACTGAAGCTTTCTTT.

The rearrangement links TRBV10-3 to TRBJ2-7; D call uncertain. The CDR3 is 13 residues long. Germline assignment: CDR1 ENHRY and CDR2 SYGVKD. V was trimmed by 1 base and J by 5 bases, leaving 9 bases between them. The CDR3 coding sequence is TGTGCCATCAGTGAGTGGTGGTCGGACGAGCAGTACTTC. It yields the protein CAISEWWSDEQYF.

The V call is TRBV4-1, the J call TRBJ1-1, with a tentative D call TRBD1 (5 bases). This CDR3 has 15 residues. V was shortened by 4 bases and J by 2 bases, with 14 bases between the two germline ends. Germline V gene lookup returns CDR1 MGHRA and CDR2 YSYEKL. CDR3 region: CASSLVGGDNTEAFF. In nucleotides, the CDR3 is TGCGCCAGCAGCCTTGTCGGGGGGGACAACACTGAAGCTTTCTTT.

The rearrangement links TRBV27 to TRBJ1-1, with D perhaps TRBD1 (6 bases). The CDR3 is 14 residues long. V lost 3 bases, J lost 4 bases, and 12 bases lay in between. The germline V gene has CDR1 MNHEY and CDR2 SMNVEV (reference sequence). Here the CDR3 DNA reads TGTGCCAGCAGTTTTAGGGGGGAGACCACTGAAGCTTTCTTT. Encoded protein: CASSFRGETTEAFF.

The V and J genes are TRBV27 and TRBJ2-2; TRBD1 aligns across 11 bases. The CDR3 extends over 19 amino acids. V gave up 2 bases and J gave up 6 bases; unmatched junction bases: 14. Germline V lookup: CDR1 MNHEY, CDR2 SMNVEV (reference sequence). CDR3 DNA sequence: TGTGCCAGCAGTTTAAAATTTTTCCCGGGACAGGGGGTTCCCGGGGAGCTGTTTTTT. Translating gives CASSLKFFPGQGVPGELFF.

A remark on this clone: This CDR3 is also generated by other DNA sequences in the sample. This chain links TRBV29-1 with TRBJ1-1; TRBD1 agrees at 11 bases. The CDR3 extends over 13 amino acids. Germline V gives CDR1 SQVTM, CDR2 ANQGSEA. Germline trimming cut 4 bases from V and 5 bases from J; bases unmatched to any gene: 3. The CDR3: CSVAGQGGTEAFF. The CDR3 nucleotides are TGCAGCGTTGCGGGACAGGGGGGAACTGAAGCTTTCTTT. The full variable domain, rest sourced from reference TRBV29-1 and TRBJ1-1, is SAVISQKPSRDICQRGTSLTIQCQVDSQVTMMFWYRQQPGQSLTLIATANQGSEATYESGFVIDKFPISRPNLTFSTLTVSNMSPEDSSIYLCSVAGQGGTEAFFGQGTRLTVV.

The CDR3: CASSLMFGQGKGEQYF. The CDR3 nucleotides are TGTGCCAGCAGCTTAATGTTTGGACAGGGGAAAGGGGAGCAGTACTTC. The chain links TRBV11-2 to TRBJ2-5, with TRBD1 identical over 9 bases. The length of the CDR3 is 16 residues. Germline lookup yields CDR1 SGHAT and CDR2 FQNNGV. V was pared by 2 bases and J by 11 bases, with 15 bases of the junction left unmatched.

V is TRBV2 and J is TRBJ2-7, with TRBD1 identical over 9 bases. Germline V gives CDR1 SNHLY, CDR2 FYNNEI. The CDR3 spans 13 residues. The ends lost 5 bases at V and 6 bases at J; junction bases unmatched: 5. The CDR3 sequence: CASSWDREGEQYF. In nucleotides, the CDR3 is TGTGCCAGCAGTTGGGACAGGGAAGGCGAGCAGTACTTC.

For this clone: The identical CDR3 is also encoded by other nucleotide sequences in the sample. This sequence joins TRBV27 and TRBJ1-1, with no clear D. This CDR3 is 14 amino acids long. Germline assignment: CDR1 MNHEY and CDR2 SMNVEV (reference sequence). Trimming shortened V by 6 bases and J by 1 base, and 12 bases separated the two germline ends. The CDR3 nucleotides read TGTGCCAGCAGCCCGGGAGGTGAGAACACTGAAGCTTTCTTT. Protein: CASSPGGENTEAFF.

The rearrangement joins TRBV29-1 to TRBJ2-3; 8 bases line up with TRBD2. CDR3 length equals 18 residues. Germline CDR1 is SQVTM and CDR2 is ANQGSEA. V dropped 7 bases and J dropped 0; count of bases not matched to a gene: 18. The CDR3 nucleotides are TGCAGCGCCCGGGGGCTAAGCGGGAGACTACAAAGCACAGATACGCAGTATTTT. Translation gives CSARGLSGRLQSTDTQYF.

J is TRBJ2-1 and V is TRBV29-1; D uncertain. CDR3 length equals 13 residues. Germline CDR1 and CDR2: SQVTM and ANQGSEA. V was shortened by 6 bases and J by 0 bases, with 9 bases between the two germline ends. The CDR3 coding sequence is TGCAGCGTCCCTCTAAGCTCCTACAATGAGCAGTTCTTC. Its protein product is CSVPLSSYNEQFF.

The chain uses TRBV5-1 and TRBJ2-1; TRBD2 matches at 7 bases. CDR1 and CDR2 from the germline V gene are SGHRS and YFSETQ. V lost 5 bases to trimming and J lost 8 bases; unmatched junction nucleotides: 13. The CDR3 contains 15 residues. CDR3 sequence (DNA): TGCGCCAGCAGTCCAGCGAGCGGGGTCTGGGATGAGCAGTTCTTC. It is translated as CASSPASGVWDEQFF. The full variable domain, completed using reference TRBV5-1 and TRBJ2-1, is KAGVTQTPRYLIKTRGQQVTLSCSPISGHRSVSWYQQTPGQGLQFLFEYFSETQRNKGNFPGRFSGRQFSNSRSEMNVSTLELGDSALYLCASSPASGVWDEQFFGPGTRLTVL.

Turning to this clone: This sample includes further DNA sequences coding for the same CDR3. The chain carries TRBV7-9 and TRBJ2-7; weak D call: TRBD2 (5 bases). From germline, CDR1 is SEHNR and CDR2 FQNEAQ (reference sequence). The CDR3 length is 13 residues. V lost 1 base, J lost 7 bases, and 11 bases lay in between. The CDR3 loop is CASSLVQGGEQYF. CDR3 nucleotides: TGTGCCAGCAGCTTAGTCCAAGGAGGAGAGCAGTACTTC.

This sequence joins TRBV18 and TRBJ2-1; tentative D call: TRBD2 (6 bases). The V gene lost 3 bases and the J gene lost 5 bases, with 20 bases spanning the gap. This CDR3 is built from 17 residues. Germline values: CDR1 KGHSH, CDR2 LQKENI. The CDR3 loop reads CASSPLGGLRENNEQFF. In DNA form, the CDR3 reads TGTGCCAGCTCACCGCTCGGGGGACTCAGAGAAAACAATGAGCAGTTCTTC.

The gene calls are TRBV15 and TRBJ1-5; a possible D gene is TRBD1 (6 bases). The CDR3 extends over 14 amino acids. Deletions cut 1 base from V and 5 bases from J, with 9 bases between. Per germline, CDR1 LNHNV and CDR2 YYDKDF (reference sequence). CDR3 residues: CATSRAGEDQPQHF. The CDR3 DNA reads as TGTGCCACCAGCAGAGCAGGGGAAGATCAGCCCCAGCATTTT.

This chain uses TRBV19 with TRBJ2-1; TRBD1 matches 7 bases. V was clipped by 5 bases and J by 10 bases; unmatched bases: 5. Per germline, CDR1 LNHDA and CDR2 SQIVND (reference sequence). The CDR3 extends over 12 amino acids. In DNA form, the CDR3 reads TGTGCCAGTAGTTCCAGACAGGGCGAGCAGTTCTTC. As protein: CASSSRQGEQFF.

The chain employs TRBV28 and TRBJ1-2; the match to TRBD1 covers 10 bases. Germline lookup yields CDR1 MDHEN and CDR2 SYDVKM. CDR3 size: 17 residues. V gave up 5 bases and J gave up 8 bases; unmatched junction bases: 17. The CDR3 DNA sequence: TGTGCCAGCAGTGGAGCCTTCCGGGACAGGGGATCATCGGGCTACACCTTC. Translation gives CASSGAFRDRGSSGYTF.

The gene calls are TRBV28 and TRBJ1-1, with 9 bases matching TRBD1. Germline assignment: CDR1 MDHEN and CDR2 SYDVKM. The CDR3 has 16 residues. J lost 3 bases, V lost 6 bases, and 11 bases had no gene match. The CDR3 protein is CASSRGTGTVDTEAFF. The CDR3 DNA follows: TGTGCCAGCAGCCGGGGGACAGGGACAGTCGACACTGAAGCTTTCTTT.

The chain combines TRBV18 with TRBJ1-2, with D perhaps TRBD1 (5 bases). The CDR3 sequence is 16 residues long. CDR1 and CDR2 (germline): KGHSH, LQKENI. V lost 1 base to trimming and J lost 5 bases, with 17 bases between them. CDR3 in amino acids: CASSPQDPGLKYGYTF. The DNA for the CDR3 is TGTGCCAGCTCACCACAAGACCCGGGACTCAAGTATGGCTACACCTTC.

The chain links TRBV7-2 to TRBJ2-6; D might be TRBD1 (5 bases). The CDR3 runs 16 residues. V was cut by 3 bases and J by 2 bases, with 11 bases left in between. Per germline, CDR1 SGHTA and CDR2 FQGNSA. This chain's CDR3 is CASSLNLGPGANVLTF. Here the CDR3 DNA reads TGTGCCAGCAGCTTGAACCTGGGGCCTGGGGCCAACGTCCTGACTTTC.

The chain uses TRBV4-2 and TRBJ1-1; D remains unclear. The CDR3 length is 12 residues. Trimming shortened V by 4 bases and J by 4 bases, and 7 bases separated the two germline ends. Germline V gives CDR1 LGHNA, CDR2 YNFKEQ. CDR3: CASSPTPTEAFF. CDR3 DNA: TGTGCCAGCAGCCCCACCCCCACTGAAGCTTTCTTT.

The chain uses TRBV27 and TRBJ1-2, with TRBD1 matching over 7 bases. The V gene end was trimmed by 5 bases and the J gene end by 3 bases; junction bases not matched to a gene: 12. The CDR3 contains 16 residues. The germline CDR1 and CDR2 sequences are MNHEY and SMNVEV (reference sequence). The CDR3 DNA reads TGTGCCAGCAGTCCCTCACTTGGACAGGCGCACTATGGCTACACCTTC. Translating gives CASSPSLGQAHYGYTF.

The chain recombines TRBV11-2 with TRBJ1-1; D is undetermined. V gave up 1 base and J gave up 0 bases, with 6 bases separating them. The CDR3 length is 14 residues. Looked up from germline, CDR1 is SGHAT and CDR2 is FQNNGV. CDR3 loop: CASSLGQLNTEAFF. In DNA, the CDR3 is TGTGCCAGCAGCTTAGGGCAGCTGAACACTGAAGCTTTCTTT.

To note about this clone: The sample has other DNA sequences that encode this CDR3 too. For the CDR3, the DNA is TGTGCCAGCAGTTTAAGGGGGAATAGCAATCAGCCCCAGCATTTT. This translates into CASSLRGNSNQPQHF. The V gene is TRBV28, the J gene TRBJ1-5; the D gene is possibly TRBD1 (6 bases). Germline CDR1 reads MDHEN; CDR2 reads SYDVKM. The V end lost 2 bases, the J end lost 0 bases, and 8 bases lay between the germline ends. The CDR3 sequence is 15 residues long.